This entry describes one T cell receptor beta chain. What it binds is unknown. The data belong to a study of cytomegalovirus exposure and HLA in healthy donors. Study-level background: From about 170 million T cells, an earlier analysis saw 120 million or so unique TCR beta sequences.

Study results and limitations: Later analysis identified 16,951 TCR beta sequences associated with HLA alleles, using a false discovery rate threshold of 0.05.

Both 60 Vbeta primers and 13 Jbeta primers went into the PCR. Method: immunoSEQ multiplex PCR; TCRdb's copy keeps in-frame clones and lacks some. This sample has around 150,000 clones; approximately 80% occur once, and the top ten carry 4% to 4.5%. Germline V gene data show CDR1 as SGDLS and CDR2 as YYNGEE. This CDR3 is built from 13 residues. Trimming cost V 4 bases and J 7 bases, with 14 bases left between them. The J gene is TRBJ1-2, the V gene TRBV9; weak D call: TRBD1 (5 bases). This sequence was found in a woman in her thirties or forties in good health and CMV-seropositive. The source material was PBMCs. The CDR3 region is CASSSGGKVGYTF. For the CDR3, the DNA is TGTGCCAGCAGCAGTGGGGGGAAGGTTGGCTACACCTTC.